The clone carrying this T cell receptor beta chain was detected only a few times. Its antigen is not known. The protocol was immunoSEQ multiplex PCR, while the TCRdb copy is restricted to in-frame clones and leaves out a portion. The sample has 2,800 or so clones, approximately 17% seen once. The data belong to a study of T cells in localized non-small cell lung cancer. Between the trimmed V and J ends, which lost 6 bases and 0 bases, there was a span of 11 bases. This CDR3 has 15 residues. Germline V gives CDR1 SGHNT, CDR2 YENEEA. Findings and limits, study-wide: Elevated blood T cell density was associated with longer overall survival.

The source of this sequence is a man between 40 and 70 years old with stage I squamous cell lung carcinoma. Sequencing was performed on lung tumor tissue, taken before any cancer treatment. This chain uses TRBV11-3 with TRBJ1-4; unclear D gene. CDR3 region: CASSLGRATNEKLFF. The DNA of the CDR3 is TGTGCCAGCAGTTTGGGTCGGGCAACTAATGAAAAACTGTTTTTT.